This is a list of T cell receptor beta chains from one sample in a study of T cell repertoires in cytomegalovirus infection. Each CDR3 protein gets one entry after TCRdb re-called the reads with MiXCR. In the table there are a few hundred thousand distinct CDR3 sequences, almost 30% of which are singletons. These receptors are not linked to any known antigen. Sequencing used cultured PBMCs, obtained from culture after CMV antigen stimulation. All receptors come from a human donor in good health (CMV status not recorded). Some clones in this sample may be carry-over from other donors' samples. The conserved cysteine and the conserved F or W are not part of the CDR3 here.

j_call: TRBJ2-1
v_call: TRBV7-8
cdr3_aa: ASSHGGLREQF

j_call: TRBJ1-1
v_call: TRBV4-2
cdr3_aa: ASSRLDTDTEAF

j_call: TRBJ1-2
v_call: TRBV12-3/TRBV12-4
cdr3_aa: ASSLDGVIYGYT

j_call: TRBJ1-3
v_call: TRBV12-3/TRBV12-4
cdr3_aa: ASSPTGGTGNTIY

j_call: TRBJ2-3
v_call: TRBV5-6
cdr3_aa: ASSREVAGGTDTQY

j_call: TRBJ1-6
v_call: TRBV5-1
cdr3_aa: ASSKGTGNPSSYNSPLH

j_call: TRBJ2-2
v_call: TRBV27
cdr3_aa: ASSFKAGGPGELF

j_call: TRBJ2-7
v_call: TRBV28
cdr3_aa: ASGTSGSSYEQY

j_call: TRBJ1-2
v_call: TRBV6-1
cdr3_aa: ASSGGWVLHGYT

j_call: TRBJ1-1
v_call: TRBV19
cdr3_aa: ASSIGRGTEAF

j_call: TRBJ1-2
v_call: TRBV12-3/TRBV12-4
cdr3_aa: ASSFGTGRRYT

j_call: TRBJ2-4
v_call: TRBV7-2
cdr3_aa: ASSFGTGLNIQY

j_call: TRBJ1-1
v_call: TRBV7-9
cdr3_aa: ASNTWRENTEAF

j_call: TRBJ2-7
v_call: TRBV12-3/TRBV12-4
cdr3_aa: ATPAGPYEQY

j_call: TRBJ2-7
v_call: TRBV5-1
cdr3_aa: ASSLPPGTLGTSGYEQY

j_call: TRBJ2-2
v_call: TRBV7-9
cdr3_aa: ASSPVGSSNTGELF

j_call: TRBJ1-5
v_call: TRBV6-4
cdr3_aa: ASSEYIGNQPQH

j_call: TRBJ2-7
v_call: TRBV23-1
cdr3_aa: ASIQGRDPGYYEQY

j_call: TRBJ1-5
v_call: TRBV4-2
cdr3_aa: ASSLTSVGEVSNQPQH

j_call: TRBJ1-5
v_call: TRBV7-9
cdr3_aa: ASSLDTAGQPQH

j_call: TRBJ1-1
v_call: TRBV7-2
cdr3_aa: ASSLVPTGRTEDF

j_call: TRBJ2-1
v_call: TRBV7-2
cdr3_aa: ASSLGGQTHNEQF

j_call: TRBJ2-1
v_call: TRBV10-3
cdr3_aa: AIKGDSGGNEQF

j_call: TRBJ2-1
v_call: TRBV13
cdr3_aa: ASSLRAGHNEQF

j_call: TRBJ2-7
v_call: TRBV7-8
cdr3_aa: ASSLARDTIQY

j_call: TRBJ2-1
v_call: TRBV10-1
cdr3_aa: ASSEGLAGNNEQF

j_call: TRBJ1-5
v_call: TRBV19
cdr3_aa: ASRETGTSNQPQH

j_call: TRBJ1-6
v_call: TRBV27
cdr3_aa: ASNVQGPNSPLH

j_call: TRBJ1-4
v_call: TRBV11-2
cdr3_aa: ASSSSTQSRFNEKLF

j_call: TRBJ1-2
v_call: TRBV4-2
cdr3_aa: ASSSGQGRGYT

j_call: TRBJ2-5
v_call: TRBV11-2
cdr3_aa: ASSLGQKETQY

j_call: TRBJ2-3
v_call: TRBV5-6
cdr3_aa: ASSLRSTYTQY

j_call: TRBJ1-5
v_call: TRBV19
cdr3_aa: ASAARGRPYQPQH

j_call: TRBJ1-5
v_call: TRBV2
cdr3_aa: ASSEGEQGGNQPQH

j_call: TRBJ2-1
v_call: TRBV19
cdr3_aa: ASKGLASAEQF

j_call: TRBJ2-7
v_call: TRBV20-1
cdr3_aa: SAPSGREPSYEQY

j_call: TRBJ2-2
v_call: TRBV12-3/TRBV12-4
cdr3_aa: ASRGEGKELF

j_call: TRBJ2-7
v_call: TRBV13
cdr3_aa: ASSPGGFGNYEQY

j_call: TRBJ2-1
v_call: TRBV7-8
cdr3_aa: ASSATSAGSYNEQF

j_call: TRBJ1-3
v_call: TRBV7-6
cdr3_aa: ASSSQVRSGNTIY

j_call: TRBJ1-5
v_call: TRBV6-2/TRBV6-3
cdr3_aa: ASSKDRGLGNQPQH

j_call: TRBJ1-4
v_call: TRBV18
cdr3_aa: ASSPRAVYNEKLF

j_call: TRBJ1-2
v_call: TRBV6-5
cdr3_aa: ASSYGQVDYGYT

j_call: TRBJ1-2
v_call: TRBV12-3/TRBV12-4
cdr3_aa: ASSPIWTDNYGYT

j_call: TRBJ2-6
v_call: TRBV6-6
cdr3_aa: ASRQAGHSGANVLT

j_call: TRBJ1-1
v_call: TRBV6-4
cdr3_aa: ASSASRGQTEAF

j_call: TRBJ1-5
v_call: TRBV12-3/TRBV12-4
cdr3_aa: ASSFVQGRNQPQH

j_call: TRBJ1-1
v_call: TRBV15
cdr3_aa: ATSTENLGSPNTEAF

j_call: TRBJ2-7
v_call: TRBV6-2/TRBV6-3
cdr3_aa: ASSYSRAGGYHEQY

j_call: TRBJ1-4
v_call: TRBV28
cdr3_aa: ASSQWDLGGANEKLF

j_call: TRBJ2-3
v_call: TRBV12-3/TRBV12-4
cdr3_aa: ASSLRGTSTDTQY

j_call: TRBJ1-3
v_call: TRBV12-3/TRBV12-4
cdr3_aa: ASSSALTSGNTIY

j_call: TRBJ2-1
v_call: TRBV7-8
cdr3_aa: ASSFLHSGVSYNEQF

j_call: TRBJ2-1
v_call: TRBV2
cdr3_aa: ASRGTIYNEQF

j_call: TRBJ2-1
v_call: TRBV11-3
cdr3_aa: ASSSSGTSGHNEQF